This TCR beta chain was documented in a study of T cell responses to AZD1222 COVID-19 vaccine. The method was immunoSEQ multiplex PCR; TCRdb's version includes in-frame clones alone and lacks a portion of them. Among 70,000 or so clones listed, roughly 90% were seen once. Study-level results: Two AZD1222 administrations were followed by greater Spike-specific TCR breadth and depth.

As for this clone: Its antigen is not known.

The CDR3 is 15 residues long. CDR1 is LNHDA and CDR2 is SQIVND in the germline V gene (reference sequence). The germline V and J ends were trimmed by 5 bases and 0 bases, with 11 bases remaining between them. The receptor was isolated from an adult in good health. The rearrangement uses TRBV19 and TRBJ2-4; D is uncertain. Source: peripheral blood, taken on day 0 of AZD1222 vaccination. The CDR3 loop reads CASSAIVLAKNIQYF. DNA of the CDR3: TGTGCCAGTAGTGCGATAGTTTTAGCCAAAAACATTCAGTACTTC. The variable domain in full, completed from reference TRBV19 and TRBJ2-4, reads DGGITQSPKYLFRKEGQNVTLSCEQNLNHDAMYWYRQDPGQGLRLIYYSQIVNDFQKGDIAEGYSVSREKKESFPLTVTSAQKNPTAFYLCASSAIVLAKNIQYFGAGTRLSVL.